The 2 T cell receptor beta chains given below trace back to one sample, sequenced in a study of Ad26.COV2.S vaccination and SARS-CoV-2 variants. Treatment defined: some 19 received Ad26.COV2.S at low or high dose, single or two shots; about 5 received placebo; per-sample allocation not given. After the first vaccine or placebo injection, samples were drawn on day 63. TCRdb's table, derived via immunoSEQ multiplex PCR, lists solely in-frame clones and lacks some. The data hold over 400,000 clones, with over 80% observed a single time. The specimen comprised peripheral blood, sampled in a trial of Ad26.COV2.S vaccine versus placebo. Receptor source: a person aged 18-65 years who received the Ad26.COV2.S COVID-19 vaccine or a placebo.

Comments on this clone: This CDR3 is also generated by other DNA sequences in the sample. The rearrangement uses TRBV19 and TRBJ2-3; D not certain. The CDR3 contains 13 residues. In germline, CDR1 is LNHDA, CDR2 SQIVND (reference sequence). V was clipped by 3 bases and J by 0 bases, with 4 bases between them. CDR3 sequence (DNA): TGTGCCAGTAGTATGGCTAGCACAGATACGCAGTATTTT. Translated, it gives CASSMASTDTQYF.

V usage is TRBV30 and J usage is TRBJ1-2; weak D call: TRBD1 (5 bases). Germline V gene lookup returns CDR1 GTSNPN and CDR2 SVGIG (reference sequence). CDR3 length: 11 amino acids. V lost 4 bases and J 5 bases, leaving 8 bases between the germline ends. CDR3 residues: CAWTPGYGYTF. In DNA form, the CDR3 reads TGTGCCTGGACTCCAGGGTATGGCTACACCTTC.